Included here is one TCR beta chain sequence, with context. A few counts support this clone. Its antigen is unknown. No base quality information exists; no much larger clone differs at one position. Each donor gave one peripheral blood draw, roughly 120 mL on average, collected into heparinised tubes. A BD FACSAria II was used to sort naive, central memory, regulatory and stem cell-like memory CD4+ T cells with a panel that included CD45RO, CCR7, CD25, CD127, CD95 and CD27. All sorted populations exceeded 95% purity. PBMCs were separated immediately by Lymphoprep density gradient centrifugation and were stained directly, without being cultured. To minimize batch effects, samples were stained and sorted in pairs, one healthy donor with one patient per experiment. This record belongs to a study of beta chain features in type 1 diabetes (dated by TCRdb to 2016 to 2019). Background for the entire study: Mean age, gender distribution, total cell number and subset yield did not differ between patients and healthy donors. The study compared TCRB repertoires of sorted circulating CD4+ T cell subsets between recently diagnosed type 1 diabetes patients and matched healthy donors. Whereas all 30 or so donors provided naive and central memory subsets, regulatory and stem cell-like memory subsets were isolated from just 8 patients and about 8 healthy donors. A total of roughly 100 million sorted cells were examined across all samples, and RNA yield correlated strongly with the number of cells per subset.

The entire amount of isolated RNA was reverse transcribed using the High Capacity cDNA Reverse Transcription Kit, so the sequenced TCRB transcripts were expressed ones. Deep immunoSEQ sequencing was performed on naive, central memory and regulatory T cell samples, with an average of approximately 3.9 million total reads per sample. Sorted cells were lysed in RLT buffer and RNA was extracted with DNase-treated RNeasy Micro or Mini kits, depending on cell number. Each cell subset was processed on its own to prevent cross-contamination, while patient and healthy donor samples were processed together. TCRB sequences were amplified from cDNA with the immunoSEQ multiplex PCR, producing 87-bp fragments spanning the CDR3 region. The amplicons were sequenced using the Illumina HiSeq platform. Processing in the source paper ran as follows. PCR bias was computationally corrected using synthetic template baselines, reads within Hamming distance 2 were collapsed, and singletons that could not be merged were discarded. Reads were aligned against IMGT to assign V, D and J genes, CDR3 length and insertions or deletions at six rearrangement sites. Clonotype counts were normalized to sorted cell number within each subset before computing true diversity and Gini coefficients with the tcR R package. The overlap coefficient, calculated on TCRB nucleotide sequences, was used to measure repertoire sharing. The table comes from immuneACCESS by way of TCRdb, which keeps in-frame sequences with V and J called. Part of the clones is missing from these tables; in studies checked, under half for an unresolved V gene and the rest for unknown reasons. That table furnishes V, J and clone size, whereas the DNA furnished D and trimming. Within this sample are roughly 290,000 clones, with about 7.8% of them counted one time only. The top ten clones comprise more than 0.8% of the sample.

Findings and caveats that apply to the study as a whole: PCR may preferentially amplify shorter templates, but because patient and control samples were amplified and corrected together, any resulting skew would affect both groups equally. Patients with type 1 diabetes made fewer insertions and deleted more nucleotides at VDJ recombination sites, implying thymic rearrangement abnormalities. In all four CD4+ subsets, TCRB CDR3 length was moderately but significantly shorter in type 1 diabetes patients. Naive, central memory and regulatory TCRB repertoires appeared more similar among patients than among healthy donors. Because cDNA rather than genomic DNA was sequenced, highly expressing activated cells could have been over-represented, although no difference in activation and CD3 levels was found between groups. Only small numbers of individuals were included in the HLA sub-analyses, which left unresolved whether HLA type had any influence on TCRB rearrangement.

Counted from cysteine to phenylalanine, this CDR3 has 16 amino acids. The retained sequence is limited to the CDR3, 48 bases, with the frame set at the first base. For CDR1 and CDR2, the germline V gene lists SGHDN and FVKESK. V is shortened by 5 bases, J by 2 bases, and the region joining them spans 18 bases. The sequence derives from a woman younger than 35 in good health. This receptor chain uses TRBV14 and TRBJ1-1; 5 matching bases give a weak D call of TRBD1. Sequencing was carried out using central memory CD4+ T cells from blood. The DNA sequence is as follows: TGTGCCAGCAGCTCACAAGGGGCCCTGGCCAACACTGAAGCTTTCTTT. Its protein is CASSSQGALANTEAFF.